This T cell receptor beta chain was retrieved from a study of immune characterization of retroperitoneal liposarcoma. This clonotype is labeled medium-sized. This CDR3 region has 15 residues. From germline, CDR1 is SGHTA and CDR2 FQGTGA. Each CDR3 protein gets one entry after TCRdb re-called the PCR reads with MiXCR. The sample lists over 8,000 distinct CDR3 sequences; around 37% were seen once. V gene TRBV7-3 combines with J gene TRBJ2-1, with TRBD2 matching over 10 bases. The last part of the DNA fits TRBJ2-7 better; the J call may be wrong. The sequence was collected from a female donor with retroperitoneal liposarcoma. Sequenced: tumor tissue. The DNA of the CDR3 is TGTGCCAGCAGTTCACCGGGACTAGCGATCAATGAGCAGTACTTC. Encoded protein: CASSSPGLAINEQYF.